The sequence of this T cell receptor beta chain was determined in a study of Ad26.COV2.S vaccination and SARS-CoV-2 variants. Study results and caveats: Analytic work on TCR breadth and depth might have understated the full extent of total T cell responses. Comparable non-spike TCR breadth was observed in vaccine and placebo recipients.

Germline V gives CDR1 SGHAT, CDR2 FQNNGV. After removal of 5 bases from V and 9 bases from J, the junction contained 4 bases not matched to a gene. This CDR3 spans 13 amino acids. Clones were read by immunoSEQ multiplex PCR, and TCRdb kept only the in-frame ones, dropping some. The sample yields approximately 350,000 clones, roughly four fifths seen once. A remark on this clone: The antigen remains unidentified.

Indicated treatment: roughly 18 received Ad26.COV2.S at low or high dose, single or two shots; five or six received placebo; per-sample allocation not given. Samples came from day 63 after the first vaccine or placebo injection. This receptor was identified in a person aged 18-60 years who received the Ad26.COV2.S COVID-19 vaccine or a placebo. The sample consisted of peripheral blood, taken in a trial of Ad26.COV2.S vaccine versus placebo. The chain recombines TRBV11-2 with TRBJ2-1; TRBD2 aligns across 10 bases. CDR3 in amino acids: CASSTRLAGEQFF. CDR3 sequence (DNA): TGTGCCAGCAGCACCCGACTAGCGGGTGAGCAGTTCTTC. Complete variable domain (other parts from reference TRBV11-2 and TRBJ2-1): EAGVAQSPRYKIIEKRQSVAFWCNPISGHATLYWYQQILGQGPKLLIQFQNNGVVDDSQLPKDRFSAERLKGVDSTLKIQPAKLEDSAVYLCASSTRLAGEQFFGPGTRLTVL.